The 2 T cell receptor beta chains in this list originate from one sample, sequenced in a study of blood T cell repertoires in COVID-19. The repertoire was sequenced with immunoSEQ multiplex PCR; TCRdb's copy has only in-frame clones and lacks some. Of 250,000 to 300,000 clones in the sample, over 85% were seen once. Material for sequencing was PBMCs or T cells enriched from blood (not recorded which). Receptors were obtained from a woman aged 50 to 65 who had been exposed to COVID-19.

The chain uses TRBV5-1 and TRBJ2-5; 12 bases align to TRBD2. This CDR3 comprises 15 residues. J was trimmed by 0 bases and V by 4 bases; bases with no gene match: 1. Germline values: CDR1 SGHRS, CDR2 YFSETQ. CDR3: CASSRLAGDQETQYF. CDR3 bases: TGCGCCAGCAGCAGACTAGCGGGGGACCAAGAGACCCAGTACTTC.

This clone has just a few counts. The chain couples TRBV19 to TRBJ1-5; D not certain. The germline V and J ends were trimmed by 3 bases and 2 bases, with 11 bases remaining between them. This CDR3 has 15 amino acids. CDR1 is LNHDA, CDR2 SQIVND, per germline (reference sequence). The CDR3 DNA sequence: TGTGCCAGTAGTATTGTACGGGAGGGCAATCAGCCCCAGCATTTT. It specifies CASSIVREGNQPQHF.